The 25 T cell receptor beta chains presented below share a single source sample, sequenced in a study of blood T cell repertoires in COVID-19. Using immunoSEQ multiplex PCR, the repertoire was profiled, and TCRdb retains in-frame clones only, with some absent. Found here are fewer than 200,000 clones, approximately 85% of them singletons; the top ten hold roughly 1.2%. The sample consisted of peripheral blood. Receptors originate from a man in his 60s who had recovered from COVID-19.

This sequence joins TRBV4-1 and TRBJ2-3, with D uncertain. V lost 3 bases, J lost 11 bases, and 12 bases lay in between. The CDR3 totals 12 residues. Germline values: CDR1 MGHRA, CDR2 YSYEKL. The CDR3 reads CASSQLQLKQYF. CDR3 nucleotides: TGCGCCAGCAGCCAGCTACAGTTGAAGCAGTATTTT.

V gene TRBV2 combines with J gene TRBJ2-1, with TRBD2 identical over 8 bases. The germline V gene has CDR1 SNHLY and CDR2 FYNNEI. This CDR3 is built from 15 residues. V shed 4 bases, J shed 7 bases, and the junction held 9 bases outside the gene matches. As DNA, the CDR3 is TGTGCCAGCAGTGGTCTGCGGGGGGCGGGAAATGAGCAGTTCTTC. Residues: CASSGLRGAGNEQFF.

This chain connects TRBV7-6 to TRBJ2-5; maybe TRBD1 (5 bases). Trimming removed 5 bases from V and 2 bases from J, with 12 bases in between. Germline loops: CDR1 SGHVS, CDR2 FNYEAQ. The CDR3 totals 14 residues. The CDR3 DNA reads as TGTGCCAGCAGCCCCCAAACAGGACAAGAGACCCAGTACTTC. Translated: CASSPQTGQETQYF.

This chain connects TRBV7-9 to TRBJ1-1, with no clear D. This CDR3 spans 14 amino acids. The V gene's germline CDR1 is SEHNR and CDR2 FQNEAQ (reference sequence). Trimming stripped 0 bases from V and 2 bases from J, with 7 bases between. The CDR3 is CASSLAEANTEAFF. CDR3 sequence (DNA): TGTGCCAGCAGCTTAGCTGAGGCCAACACTGAAGCTTTCTTT.

The rearrangement links TRBV6-5 to TRBJ1-6; D might be TRBD1 (6 bases). The CDR3 loop spans 12 amino acids. Trimming removed 7 bases from V and 9 bases from J, with 10 bases in between. Germline CDR1 is MNHEY and CDR2 is SVGAGI. The CDR3 region is CASNSQGSPLHF. CDR3 nucleotide sequence: TGTGCCAGCAACTCACAGGGTTCACCCCTCCACTTT.

This chain uses TRBV13 with TRBJ2-3; 9 bases are a match to TRBD1. This CDR3 contains 16 residues. V lost 6 bases, J lost 3 bases, and 10 bases stayed unmatched. The germline CDR1 and CDR2 sequences are PRHDT and FYEKMQ (reference sequence). The CDR3, as DNA: TGTGCCAGCAGTCCATGGGAGACAGGGGGAACAGATACGCAGTATTTT. This encodes CASSPWETGGTDTQYF.

The genes are TRBV19 and TRBJ2-3; 12 bases fit TRBD2. Germline lookup yields CDR1 LNHDA and CDR2 SQIVND (reference sequence). The junction had 4 bases not matched to a gene; V was cut back by 4 bases and J by 5 bases. There are 15 residues in the CDR3. This chain's CDR3 is CASSNLAGGKDTQYF. CDR3 sequence (DNA): TGTGCCAGTAGTAACCTAGCGGGGGGGAAAGATACGCAGTATTTT.

V gene TRBV6-5 combines with J gene TRBJ2-5; 9 bases are a match to TRBD2. Losses at the gene ends were 7 bases for V and 1 base for J; bases not matched to a gene: 7. CDR3 length: 15 amino acids. The germline V gene has CDR1 MNHEY and CDR2 SVGAGI. The CDR3 DNA reads as TGTGCCAGCAACGAGGAGCGGGGGGCCCAAGAGACCCAGTACTTC. This gives the protein CASNEERGAQETQYF.

This clone showed up just a few times. The chain couples TRBV18 to TRBJ1-1; D not certain. The CDR3 is 15 residues long. Germline-derived CDR1 and CDR2 are KGHSH and LQKENI. Trimming took off 3 bases at V and 1 base at J, with 12 bases between the two ends. In DNA form, the CDR3 reads TGTGCCAGCTCACCTCCAGGCGTTTCGAACACTGAAGCTTTCTTT. Its translation: CASSPPGVSNTEAFF.

V usage is TRBV4-2 and J usage is TRBJ1-3, with 9 nucleotides matching TRBD1. There are 16 residues in the CDR3. J gave up 4 bases and V 4 bases, and 8 bases lay outside the gene matches. Germline values: CDR1 LGHNA, CDR2 YNFKEQ. This chain's CDR3 is CASSLTGGAEGNTIYF. Written as DNA, the CDR3 is TGTGCCAGCAGCCTTACAGGGGGCGCCGAGGGAAACACCATATATTTT.

The V and J genes are TRBV4-3 and TRBJ2-5; 9 positions agree with TRBD1. V shed 3 bases and J 4 bases; nucleotides not matched to a gene: 3. The CDR3 spans 14 residues. Germline V CDR1 and CDR2: LGHNA, YSLEER. The CDR3: CASSQGTGRETQYF. CDR3 in DNA: TGCGCCAGCAGCCAGGGGACAGGGAGAGAGACCCAGTACTTC.

The chain recombines TRBV18 with TRBJ1-1; a weak D match, TRBD1 (5 bases). CDR3 length equals 15 residues. V was pared by 4 bases and J by 2 bases, with 14 bases between. From germline, CDR1 is KGHSH and CDR2 LQKENI. CDR3 in amino acids: CASSLAAGQNTEAFF. CDR3 DNA: TGTGCCAGCTCACTAGCCGCGGGGCAAAACACTGAAGCTTTCTTT.

This clone was recorded once. The chain joins TRBV7-2 to TRBJ1-6; tentatively, D is TRBD1 (5 bases). This CDR3 spans 15 amino acids. The V gene's germline CDR1 is SGHTA and CDR2 FQGNSA. Trimming took 3 bases from V and 5 from J, leaving 11 bases between them. In DNA form, the CDR3 reads TGTGCCAGCAGCTTTGAGCAGGGAAATAATTCACCCCTCCACTTT. Its translation: CASSFEQGNNSPLHF.

The chain has TRBV10-1 and TRBJ2-5; D gene ambiguous. V dropped 7 bases and J dropped 2 bases, with 5 bases sitting between them. This CDR3 spans 11 amino acids. Germline lookup yields CDR1 WNHNN and CDR2 SYGVQD (reference sequence). CDR3 protein: CASILQETQYF. DNA of the CDR3: TGCGCCAGCATTTTACAAGAGACCCAGTACTTC.

V and J are TRBV12-5 and TRBJ2-5, with TRBD1 matching over 7 bases. V lost 3 bases to trimming and J lost 1 base; unmatched junction nucleotides: 17. This CDR3 is built from 19 residues. CDR1 is LGHNT, CDR2 FRNRAP, per germline. The CDR3 nucleotides read TGTGCTAGTGGTTTTCGACAGACTACCTTCCCAGGGGGCCAAGAGACCCAGTACTTC. Amino acid sequence: CASGFRQTTFPGGQETQYF.

This clone has a single count. J is TRBJ1-1 and V is TRBV18; 9 nucleotides line up with TRBD1. The V gene's germline CDR1 is KGHSH and CDR2 LQKENI. CDR3 length: 14 amino acids. Trimming at V came to 8 bases and at J to 1 base, leaving 5 bases not matched to a gene. The CDR3, as DNA: TGTGCCAGCGAAACGGGACAGGGGAACACTGAAGCTTTCTTT. Translation gives CASETGQGNTEAFF.

The chain joins TRBV19 to TRBJ1-1; 7 bases align to TRBD1. The CDR3 is 12 residues long. Per germline, CDR1 LNHDA and CDR2 SQIVND (reference sequence). Trimming at V came to 7 bases and at J to 10 bases, leaving 9 bases not matched to a gene. Here the CDR3 reads CASKSLGQRAFF. Written as DNA, the CDR3 is TGTGCCAGTAAAAGCTTGGGACAGAGAGCTTTCTTT.

The chain is built from TRBV11-3 and TRBJ2-1; D might be TRBD1 (5 bases). In germline, CDR1 is SGHNT, CDR2 YENEEA. This CDR3 spans 14 amino acids. Trimming shortened V by 4 bases and J by 1 base, and 8 bases separated the two germline ends. As DNA, the CDR3 is TGTGCCAGCAGCTCCGGACATTCCTACAATGAGCAGTTCTTC. It codes for CASSSGHSYNEQFF. Supplemented by reference TRBV11-3 and TRBJ2-1, the full variable domain reads EAGVVQSPRYKIIEKKQPVAFWCNPISGHNTLYWYLQNLGQGPELLIRYENEEAVDDSQLPKDRFSAERLKGVDSTLKIQPAELGDSAVYLCASSSGHSYNEQFFGPGTRLTVL.

This chain connects TRBV6-5 to TRBJ2-5; a weak D match, TRBD1 (6 bases). This CDR3 is built from 15 residues. Germline V gene sequence: CDR1 MNHEY, CDR2 SVGAGI. The germline V and J ends were trimmed by 6 bases and 5 bases, with 19 bases remaining between them. The chain's CDR3 is CASRNTPGQGETQYF. For the CDR3, the DNA is TGTGCCAGCAGGAACACTCCGGGACAAGGGGAGACCCAGTACTTC.

This chain links TRBV18 with TRBJ1-4; D not resolved. Trimming stripped 6 bases from V and 0 bases from J, with 11 bases between. The CDR3 is made up of 15 amino acids. The V gene's germline CDR1 is KGHSH and CDR2 LQKENI. The CDR3 loop is CASSFDGTTNEKLFF. As DNA, the CDR3 is TGTGCCAGCTCTTTCGACGGGACAACTAATGAAAAACTGTTTTTT.

This clone appeared a few times. The gene calls are TRBV5-5 and TRBJ1-1; 7 bases fit TRBD1. Germline V gene data show CDR1 as SGHKS and CDR2 as YYEKEE (reference sequence). The CDR3 has 14 residues. With 5 bases clipped from V and 5 bases from J, the junction kept 9 bases outside the gene matches. The CDR3 bases are TGTGCCAGCAGGCTAACAGGGGAATCAACTGAAGCTTTCTTT. Encoded protein: CASRLTGESTEAFF.

The chain couples TRBV6-5 to TRBJ2-3, with 7 bases fitting TRBD1. Germline CDR1 is MNHEY and CDR2 is SVGAGI. There are 15 residues in the CDR3. With 1 base clipped from V and 2 bases from J, the junction kept 3 bases outside the gene matches. The CDR3 spells CASSYLGQPTDTQYF. The CDR3 DNA reads TGTGCCAGCAGTTACTTGGGACAGCCCACAGATACGCAGTATTTT.

The chain carries TRBV27 and TRBJ2-7; 8 bases fit TRBD1. The CDR3 has 14 residues. J lost 7 bases, V lost 6 bases, and 11 bases had no gene match. The V gene's germline CDR1 is MNHEY and CDR2 SMNVEV (reference sequence). CDR3 protein: CASRPPRGLREQYF. CDR3 nucleotide sequence: TGTGCCAGCAGACCCCCCAGGGGGCTAAGGGAGCAGTACTTC.

The chain couples TRBV6-5 to TRBJ2-1, with D maybe TRBD2 (7 bases). Between the trimmed V and J ends, which lost 8 bases and 10 bases, there was a span of 15 bases. Germline V gene data show CDR1 as MNHEY and CDR2 as SVGAGI. The CDR3 contains 12 residues. CDR3 sequence (DNA): TGTGCCAGCCAGGCGGGGGCGAGGGAGCAGTTCTTC. This gives the protein CASQAGAREQFF.

As DNA, the CDR3 is TGTGCCAGCAGCCCGGGGATAGCGGGAGGTACAGATACGCAGTATTTT. Translated: CASSPGIAGGTDTQYF. This chain joins TRBV7-9 and TRBJ2-3; 10 nucleotides match TRBD2. Germline V gene sequence: CDR1 SEHNR, CDR2 FQNEAQ (reference sequence). The V and J ends lost 5 bases and 3 bases, in that order; junction bases with no gene match: 8. The CDR3 is made up of 16 amino acids. Supplemented by reference TRBV7-9 and TRBJ2-3, the full variable domain reads DTGVSQNPRHKITKRGQNVTFRCDPISEHNRLYWYRQTLGQGPEFLTYFQNEAQLEKSRLLSDRFSAERPKGSFSTLEIQRTEQGDSAMYLCASSPGIAGGTDTQYFGPGTRLTVL.